These 25 T cell receptor beta chains were sequenced from one sample in a study of vaccination and CD4 T cells after COVID-19. Treatment here: approximately nine-day PBMC culture with coronavirus spike peptide pools or control peptides (ViraFEST assay). These receptors' targets are unknown. Sequencing of DNA taken from cultured CD4+ T cells relied on the Oncomine TCR Beta short-read assay. TCRdb fed the PCR reads into MiXCR, producing one record per CDR3 protein. The sample records around 19,000 distinct CDR3 sequences, 50% to 60% being singletons. Sequencing input: CD4+ T cells from blood, cultured in vitro. These receptors came from a human donor who had recovered from COVID-19.

This clonotype appeared a single time. This chain's CDR3 is CASSFGLQETQYF. CDR3 bases: TGTGCCAGCAGCTTTGGACTACAAGAGACCCAGTACTTC. The chain uses TRBV7-7 and TRBJ2-5, with D possibly being TRBD2 (6 bases). This CDR3 has 13 amino acids. CDR1 SSHAT and CDR2 FNYEAQ come from the germline V gene (reference sequence). The ends were cut back, 3 bases at V and 2 bases at J, with 7 bases in the middle.

This chain connects TRBV12-3 or TRBV12-4 to TRBJ1-6; D uncertain. V lost 6 bases and J 7 bases, leaving 16 bases between the germline ends. The CDR3 runs 15 residues. The chain's CDR3 is CASRSQVAANSPLHF. For the CDR3, the DNA is TGTGCCAGCAGGTCTCAGGTAGCTGCCAATTCACCCCTCCACTTT.

This chain links TRBV7-2 with TRBJ2-7; a possible D gene is TRBD2 (5 bases). Trimming stripped 1 base from V and 1 base from J, with 8 bases between. Germline V lookup: CDR1 SGHTA, CDR2 FQGNSA. CDR3 length: 14 amino acids. The CDR3, as DNA: TGTGCCAGCAGCTTAGTAGGCGGGTCCTACGAGCAGTACTTC. It is translated as CASSLVGGSYEQYF.

This chain uses TRBV27 with TRBJ2-2; D gene ambiguous. The V gene lost 3 bases and the J gene lost 4 bases, with 12 bases spanning the gap. The CDR3 is 15 amino acids. Germline CDR1 is MNHEY and CDR2 is SMNVEV (reference sequence). The CDR3 is CASSFQFAVTGELFF. Here the CDR3 DNA reads TGTGCCAGCAGTTTTCAGTTCGCGGTCACCGGGGAGCTGTTTTTT.

The table lists this clonotype with a few counts. The chain links TRBV2 to TRBJ1-5; D is perhaps TRBD1 (6 bases). This CDR3 has 15 amino acids. Trimming removed 1 base from V and 9 bases from J, with 16 bases in between. The germline CDR1 and CDR2 sequences are SNHLY and FYNNEI. DNA of the CDR3: TGTGCCAGCAGTGAAGAGGGGGGAGCCCAACGGCCCCAGCATTTT. It specifies CASSEEGGAQRPQHF.

This clonotype came up once. A clone one base away is much larger, so this may be a read error. The chain carries TRBV7-2 and TRBJ1-2; D gene ambiguous. This CDR3 comprises 13 residues. Germline CDR1 reads SGHTA; CDR2 reads FQGNSA. CDR3 DNA: TGTGCCAGCAGCTTAGATCTATCGAATGGCTGCACCTTC. This sequence encodes CASSLDLSNGCTF.

The chain couples TRBV19 to TRBJ1-6; D is undetermined. There are 15 residues in the CDR3. In germline, CDR1 is LNHDA, CDR2 SQIVND (reference sequence). Trimming pared 0 bases from V and 10 bases from J, leaving 13 bases between. The CDR3 region is CASSIDGPPRSPLHF. The CDR3 DNA reads TGTGCCAGTAGTATAGATGGCCCCCCACGGTCACCCCTCCACTTT. The full variable domain, in which reference TRBV19 and TRBJ1-6 provide the parts outside the CDR3, is DGGITQSPKYLFRKEGQNVTLSCEQNLNHDAMYWYRQDPGQGLRLIYYSQIVNDFQKGDIAEGYSVSREKKESFPLTVTSAQKNPTAFYLCASSIDGPPRSPLHFGNGTRLTVT.

The V call is TRBV27, the J call TRBJ2-1, with 8 nucleotides matching TRBD1. CDR3 length equals 16 residues. The V gene end was trimmed by 2 bases and the J gene end by 7 bases; junction bases not matched to a gene: 10. Germline CDR1 is MNHEY and CDR2 is SMNVEV (reference sequence). The chain's CDR3 is CASSLKPRTGLNEQFF. CDR3 DNA: TGTGCCAGCAGTTTAAAACCCCGGACAGGGCTGAATGAGCAGTTCTTC.

The gene calls are TRBV27 and TRBJ2-6; D uncertain. The CDR3 is made up of 14 amino acids. CDR1 MNHEY and CDR2 SMNVEV come from the germline V gene (reference sequence). V was clipped by 5 bases and J by 0 bases, with 5 bases between them. This CDR3 is CASSPSSGANVLTF. The CDR3 DNA reads as TGTGCCAGCAGTCCCTCCTCTGGGGCCAACGTCCTGACTTTC.

The chain links TRBV28 to TRBJ1-1; TRBD1 matches 12 bases. Per the germline V gene, CDR1 is MDHEN and CDR2 is SYDVKM. The CDR3 is 15 amino acids. After removal of 5 bases from V and 1 base from J, the junction contained 2 bases not matched to a gene. CDR3 sequence reads: CASSKGQGANTEAFF. DNA of the CDR3: TGTGCCAGCAGTAAGGGACAGGGGGCGAACACTGAAGCTTTCTTT.

This clonotype has just a few counts. The chain carries TRBV7-9 and TRBJ2-2; D gene uncertain. CDR3 length: 16 residues. Germline CDR1 and CDR2: SEHNR and FQNEAQ (reference sequence). Trimming took off 1 base at V and 0 bases at J, with 9 bases between the two ends. In DNA, the CDR3 is TGTGCCAGCAGCTTAGTCCGGTATCCGAACACCGGGGAGCTGTTTTTT. Amino acid sequence: CASSLVRYPNTGELFF.

The chain carries TRBV20-1 and TRBJ2-4; D may be TRBD1 (5 bases). This CDR3 contains 14 residues. CDR1 and CDR2 (germline): DFQATT, SNEGSKA (reference sequence). The V end lost 4 bases, the J end lost 0 bases, and 10 bases lay between the germline ends. The CDR3 sequence: CSATQTEAKNIQYF. Here the CDR3 DNA reads TGCAGTGCTACCCAGACAGAAGCCAAAAACATTCAGTACTTC.

The chain recombines TRBV7-3 with TRBJ2-2; tentative D call: TRBD1 (7 bases). The germline V and J ends were trimmed by 4 bases and 5 bases, with 14 bases remaining between them. CDR3 length: 15 amino acids. Germline values: CDR1 SGHTA, CDR2 FQGTGA. The CDR3 sequence is CASSSRQGGTGELFF. The CDR3 nucleotides read TGTGCCAGCAGCTCCCGACAGGGAGGTACCGGGGAGCTGTTTTTT.

The sample holds a few counts of this clonotype. The rearrangement uses TRBV5-1 and TRBJ2-5, with a tentative D call TRBD2 (6 bases). V was cut by 4 bases and J by 3 bases, with 16 bases left in between. The CDR3 has 15 amino acids. Germline V gene lookup returns CDR1 SGHRS and CDR2 YFSETQ. CDR3 in DNA: TGCGCCAGCAGCCGGAGCCCGGGAGTAGAAGAGACCCAGTACTTC. Amino acids: CASSRSPGVEETQYF.

The V call is TRBV5-1, the J call TRBJ2-3; D call uncertain. Trimming stripped 4 bases from V and 2 bases from J, with 5 bases between. Germline CDR1 and CDR2: SGHRS and YFSETQ. CDR3 length equals 12 residues. CDR3 sequence: CASSLYTDTQYF. In DNA, the CDR3 is TGCGCCAGCAGCCTTTACACAGATACGCAGTATTTT.

The chain couples TRBV20-1 to TRBJ1-2; 8 nucleotides line up with TRBD1. J lost 5 bases, V lost 5 bases, and 4 bases had no gene match. The germline V gene has CDR1 DFQATT and CDR2 SNEGSKA (reference sequence). The length of the CDR3 is 12 residues. In DNA, the CDR3 is TGCAGTGCTCGGACAGGGCTTTATGGCTACACCTTC. This codes for CSARTGLYGYTF.

The chain combines TRBV20-1 with TRBJ2-5; 10 bases map to TRBD2. Germline V gene data show CDR1 as DFQATT and CDR2 as SNEGSKA (reference sequence). This CDR3 has 14 residues. Trimming at V came to 8 bases and at J to 5 bases, leaving 11 bases not matched to a gene. The CDR3 reads CSPQGAGGLETQYF. The CDR3 region has the DNA TGCAGTCCGCAAGGAGCGGGAGGGTTGGAGACCCAGTACTTC.

This clonotype was picked up one time. The chain joins TRBV7-2 to TRBJ1-6; D gene uncertain. V lost 2 bases and J 5 bases, leaving 7 bases between the germline ends. The germline V gene has CDR1 SGHTA and CDR2 FQGNSA. The CDR3 runs 14 residues. The CDR3 here is CASSLKVNNSPLHF. The CDR3 DNA reads TGTGCCAGCAGCTTAAAAGTCAATAATTCACCCCTCCACTTT.

The chain's CDR3 is CASSALSSTDTQYF. As DNA, the CDR3 is TGTGCCAGCAGCGCACTGAGTAGCACAGATACGCAGTATTTT. The chain combines TRBV2 with TRBJ2-3, with D uncertain. V was trimmed by 6 bases and J by 0 bases, leaving 10 bases between them. The CDR3 runs 14 residues. CDR1 SNHLY and CDR2 FYNNEI come from the germline V gene.

The V and J genes are TRBV28 and TRBJ1-2; D is ambiguous. Per germline, CDR1 MDHEN and CDR2 SYDVKM. The V and J ends lost 10 bases and 2 bases respectively, with 14 bases between them. This CDR3 is built from 13 residues. The CDR3 loop reads CATKLTENYGYTF. The CDR3 DNA is TGTGCCACCAAGTTGACGGAGAACTATGGCTACACCTTC.

This clonotype has only a few counts. The rearrangement links TRBV7-6 to TRBJ2-5, with D unclear. The CDR3 extends over 13 amino acids. Between the trimmed V and J ends, which lost 4 bases and 3 bases, there was a span of 9 bases. The germline gives CDR1 SGHVS, CDR2 FNYEAQ. CDR3 nucleotide sequence: TGTGCCAGCAGCTCTAGACCCGAAGAGACCCAGTACTTC. Its translation is CASSSRPEETQYF. Full variable domain (rest looked up from reference TRBV7-6 and TRBJ2-5): GAGVSQSPRYKVTKRGQDVALRCDPISGHVSLYWYRQALGQGPEFLTYFNYEAQQDKSGLPNDRFSAERPEGSISTLTIQRTEQRDSAMYRCASSSRPEETQYFGPGTRLLVL.

The CDR3 DNA reads TGCAGCGTTGAACTACCCCAGTTCCAAGAGACCCAGTACTTC. It yields the protein CSVELPQFQETQYF. This chain connects TRBV29-1 to TRBJ2-5; D ambiguous. Germline CDR1 is SQVTM and CDR2 is ANQGSEA. The CDR3 has 14 amino acids. The V gene lost 2 bases and the J gene lost 1 base, with 11 bases spanning the gap.

The chain employs TRBV14 and TRBJ1-2; D possibly corresponds to TRBD1 (6 bases). The CDR3 is 17 amino acids. V gave up 0 bases and J gave up 3 bases, with 17 bases separating them. CDR1 is SGHDN and CDR2 is FVKESK in the germline V gene. In nucleotides, the CDR3 is TGTGCCAGCAGCCAAGATCTTTCCGGCAGGGGCGACTATGGCTACACCTTC. It is translated as CASSQDLSGRGDYGYTF.

This clonotype was seen only a few times. V and J are TRBV27 and TRBJ1-5, with D perhaps matching TRBD1 (5 bases). The CDR3 runs 18 residues. The germline gives CDR1 MNHEY, CDR2 SMNVEV (reference sequence). Trimming removed 9 bases from V and 5 bases from J, with 29 bases in between. The CDR3 DNA reads TGTGCCAGTCACCCAGGGTTAGTATATGGTGTGTCGGATCAGCCCCAGCATTTT. This codes for CASHPGLVYGVSDQPQHF.

V gene TRBV5-4 combines with J gene TRBJ1-2; D is perhaps TRBD1 (6 bases). V was shortened by 3 bases and J by 4 bases, with 13 bases between the two germline ends. Germline V gene sequence: CDR1 SGHNT, CDR2 YYREEE (reference sequence). CDR3 length: 14 residues. The CDR3: CASSYQGQSYGYTF. The CDR3 bases are TGTGCCAGCAGCTACCAAGGACAGAGCTATGGCTACACCTTC.